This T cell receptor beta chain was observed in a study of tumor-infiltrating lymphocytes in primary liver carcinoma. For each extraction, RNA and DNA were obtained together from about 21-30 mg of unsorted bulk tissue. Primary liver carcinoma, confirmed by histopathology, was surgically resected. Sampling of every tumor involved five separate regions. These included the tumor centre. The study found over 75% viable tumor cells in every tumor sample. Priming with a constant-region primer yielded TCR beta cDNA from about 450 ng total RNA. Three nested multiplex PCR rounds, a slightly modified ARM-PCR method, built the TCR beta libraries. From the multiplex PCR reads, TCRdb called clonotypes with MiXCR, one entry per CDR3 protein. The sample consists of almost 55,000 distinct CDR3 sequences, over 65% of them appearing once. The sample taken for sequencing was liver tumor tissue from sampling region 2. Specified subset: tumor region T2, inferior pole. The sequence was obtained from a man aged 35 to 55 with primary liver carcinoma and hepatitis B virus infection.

In DNA form, the CDR3 reads TGTGCCAGCAGCCCTCTCTGCAGTACTCCCTACAATGAGCAGTTCTTC. Its protein product is CASSPLCSTPYNEQFF. The rearrangement joins TRBV13 to TRBJ2-1, with D unresolved. This CDR3 contains 16 residues. V lost 5 bases and J lost 2, with 16 bases in between. CDR1 and CDR2 from the germline V gene are PRHDT and FYEKMQ (reference sequence).